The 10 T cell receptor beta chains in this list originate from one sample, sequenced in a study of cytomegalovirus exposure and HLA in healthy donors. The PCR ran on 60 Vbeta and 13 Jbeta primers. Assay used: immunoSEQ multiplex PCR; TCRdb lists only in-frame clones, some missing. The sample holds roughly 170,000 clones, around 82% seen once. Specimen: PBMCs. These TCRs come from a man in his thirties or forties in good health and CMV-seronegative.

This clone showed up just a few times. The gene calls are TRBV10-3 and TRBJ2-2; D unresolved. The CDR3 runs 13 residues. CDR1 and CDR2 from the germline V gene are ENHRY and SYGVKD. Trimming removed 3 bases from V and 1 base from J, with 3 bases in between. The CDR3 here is CAISDGNTGELFF. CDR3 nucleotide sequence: TGTGCCATCAGTGACGGGAACACCGGGGAGCTGTTTTTT.

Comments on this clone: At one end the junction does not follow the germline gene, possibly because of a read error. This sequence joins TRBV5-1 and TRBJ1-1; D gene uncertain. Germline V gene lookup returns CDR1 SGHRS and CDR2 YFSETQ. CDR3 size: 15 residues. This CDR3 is CAGSLAAGSGTEAFF. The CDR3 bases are TGCGCCGGCAGCTTGGCCGCGGGGTCGGGGACTGAAGCTTTCTTT.

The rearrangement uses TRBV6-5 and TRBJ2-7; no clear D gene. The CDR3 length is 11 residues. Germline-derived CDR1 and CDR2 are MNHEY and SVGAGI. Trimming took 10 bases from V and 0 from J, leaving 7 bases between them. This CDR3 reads CATQFSYEQYF. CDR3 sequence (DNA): TGTGCCACCCAATTCTCCTACGAGCAGTACTTC.

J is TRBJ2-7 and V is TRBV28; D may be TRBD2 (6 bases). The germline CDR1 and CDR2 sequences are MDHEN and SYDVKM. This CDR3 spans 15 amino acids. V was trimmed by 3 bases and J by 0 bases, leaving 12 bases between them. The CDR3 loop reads CASSFRTILSYEQYF. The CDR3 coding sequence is TGTGCCAGCAGTTTCCGGACTATCCTCTCCTACGAGCAGTACTTC. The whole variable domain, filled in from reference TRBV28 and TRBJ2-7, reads DVKVTQSSRYLVKRTGEKVFLECVQDMDHENMFWYRQDPGLGLRLIYFSYDVKMKEKGDIPEGYSVSREKKERFSLILESASTNQTSMYLCASSFRTILSYEQYFGPGTRLTVT.

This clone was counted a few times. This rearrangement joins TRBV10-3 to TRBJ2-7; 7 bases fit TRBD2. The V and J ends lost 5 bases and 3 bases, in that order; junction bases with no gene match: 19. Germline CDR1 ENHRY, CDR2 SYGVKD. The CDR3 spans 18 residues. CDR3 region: CAISYLKWAGEEGYEQYF. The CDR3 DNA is TGTGCCATCAGTTACCTAAAGTGGGCGGGGGAAGAAGGCTACGAGCAGTACTTC.

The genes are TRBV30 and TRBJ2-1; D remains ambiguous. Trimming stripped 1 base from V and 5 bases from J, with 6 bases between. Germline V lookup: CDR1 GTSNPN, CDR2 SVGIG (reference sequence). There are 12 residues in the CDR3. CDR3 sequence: CAWSDSHNEQFF. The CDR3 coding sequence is TGTGCCTGGAGTGACAGCCACAATGAGCAGTTCTTC.

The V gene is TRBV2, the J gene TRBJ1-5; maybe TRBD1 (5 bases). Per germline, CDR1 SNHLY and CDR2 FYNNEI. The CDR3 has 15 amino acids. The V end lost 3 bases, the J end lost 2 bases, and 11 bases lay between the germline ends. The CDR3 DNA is TGTGCCAGCAGTGATACCGGAGGGGGCAATCAGCCCCAGCATTTT. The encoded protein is CASSDTGGGNQPQHF. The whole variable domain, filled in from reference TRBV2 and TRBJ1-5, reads EPEVTQTPSHQVTQMGQEVILRCVPISNHLYFYWYRQILGQKVEFLVSFYNNEISEKSEIFDDQFSVERPDGSNFTLKIRSTKLEDSAMYFCASSDTGGGNQPQHFGDGTRLSIL.

CDR3 loop: CASSPSGGAYNEQFF. The CDR3 DNA reads as TGTGCCAGCAGCCCTAGCGGGGGGGCCTACAATGAGCAGTTCTTC. V and J are TRBV7-2 and TRBJ2-1; 12 bases fit TRBD2. Trimming removed 5 bases from V and 2 bases from J; junction bases left unmatched: 1. This CDR3 has 15 amino acids. In germline, CDR1 is SGHTA, CDR2 FQGNSA. The full variable domain, with the rest looked up from reference TRBV7-2 and TRBJ2-1, is GAGVSQSPSNKVTEKGKDVELRCDPISGHTALYWYRQSLGQGLEFLIYFQGNSAPDKSGLPSDRFSAERTGGSVSTLTIQRTQQEDSAVYLCASSPSGGAYNEQFFGPGTRLTVL.

The CDR3 nucleotides read TGTGCCAGCAGCTTGGGCAGGGGGGACACTGAAGCTTTCTTT. Its protein product is CASSLGRGDTEAFF. The chain joins TRBV5-4 to TRBJ1-1; 7 nucleotides align to TRBD1. Germline-derived CDR1 and CDR2 are SGHNT and YYREEE (reference sequence). The CDR3 extends over 14 amino acids. The ends lost 0 bases at V and 3 bases at J; junction bases unmatched: 2.

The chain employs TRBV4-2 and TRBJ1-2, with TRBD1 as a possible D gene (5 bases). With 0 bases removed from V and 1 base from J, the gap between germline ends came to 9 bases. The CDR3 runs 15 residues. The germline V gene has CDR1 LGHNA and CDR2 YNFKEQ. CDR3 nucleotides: TGTGCCAGCAGCCAAGATTTAGGGGATAACTATGGCTACACCTTC. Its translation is CASSQDLGDNYGYTF.